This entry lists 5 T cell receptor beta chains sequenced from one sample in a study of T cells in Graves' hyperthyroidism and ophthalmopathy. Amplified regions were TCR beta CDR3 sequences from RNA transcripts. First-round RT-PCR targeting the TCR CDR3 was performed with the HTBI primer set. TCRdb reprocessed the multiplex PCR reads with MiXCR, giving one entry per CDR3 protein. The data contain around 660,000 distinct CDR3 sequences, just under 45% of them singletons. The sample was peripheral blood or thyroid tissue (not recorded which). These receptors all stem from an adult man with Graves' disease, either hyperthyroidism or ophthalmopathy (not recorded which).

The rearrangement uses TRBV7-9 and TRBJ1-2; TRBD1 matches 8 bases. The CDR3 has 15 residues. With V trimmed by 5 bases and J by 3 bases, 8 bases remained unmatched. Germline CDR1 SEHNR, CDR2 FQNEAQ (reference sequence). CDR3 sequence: CASSAAGGGHYGYTF. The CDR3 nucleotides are TGTGCCAGCAGCGCCGCAGGGGGCGGACACTATGGCTACACCTTC.

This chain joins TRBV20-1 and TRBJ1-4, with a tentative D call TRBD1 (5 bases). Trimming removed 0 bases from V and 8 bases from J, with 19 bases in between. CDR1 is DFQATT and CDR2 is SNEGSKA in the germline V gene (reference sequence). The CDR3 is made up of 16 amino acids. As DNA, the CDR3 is TGCAGTGCTAGAGATCCGGTGGTTGGGGGAAGGGAAAAACTGTTTTTT. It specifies CSARDPVVGGREKLFF.

This chain's CDR3 is CASSYGVGGRGYTF. The CDR3 DNA is TGTGCCAGCAGTTACGGTGTCGGGGGGCGAGGCTACACCTTC. The V call is TRBV6-1, the J call TRBJ1-2, with TRBD1 as a possible D gene (6 bases). From germline, CDR1 is MNHNS and CDR2 SASEGT. V lost 5 bases to trimming and J lost 8 bases, with 18 bases between them. The CDR3 has 14 amino acids.

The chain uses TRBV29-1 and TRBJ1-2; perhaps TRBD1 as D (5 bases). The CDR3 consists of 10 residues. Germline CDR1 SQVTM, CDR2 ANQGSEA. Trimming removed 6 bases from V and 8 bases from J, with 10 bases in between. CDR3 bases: TGCAGCGTGGGGGGAGAAGGCTACACCTTC. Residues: CSVGGEGYTF.

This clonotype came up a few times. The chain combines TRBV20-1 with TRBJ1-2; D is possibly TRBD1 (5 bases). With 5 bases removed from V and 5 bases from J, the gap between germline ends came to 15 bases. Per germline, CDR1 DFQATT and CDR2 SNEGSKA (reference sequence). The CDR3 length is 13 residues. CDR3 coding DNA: TGCAGTGCTGGGACTAGGGATGGTTATGGCTACACCTTC. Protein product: CSAGTRDGYGYTF.